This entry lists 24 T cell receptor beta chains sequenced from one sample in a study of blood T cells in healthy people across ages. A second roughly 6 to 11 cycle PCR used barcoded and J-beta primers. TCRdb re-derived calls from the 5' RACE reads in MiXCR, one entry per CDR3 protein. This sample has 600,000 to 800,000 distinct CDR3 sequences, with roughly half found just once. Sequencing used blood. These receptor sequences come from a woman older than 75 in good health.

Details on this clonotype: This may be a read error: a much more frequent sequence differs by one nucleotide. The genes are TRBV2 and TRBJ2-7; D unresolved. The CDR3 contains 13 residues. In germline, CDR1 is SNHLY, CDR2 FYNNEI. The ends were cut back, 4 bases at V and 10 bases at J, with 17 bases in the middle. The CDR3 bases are TGTGCCAGCAGTGCGAACCTCCAAGAGATCCAGTACTTC. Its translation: CASSANLQEIQYF.

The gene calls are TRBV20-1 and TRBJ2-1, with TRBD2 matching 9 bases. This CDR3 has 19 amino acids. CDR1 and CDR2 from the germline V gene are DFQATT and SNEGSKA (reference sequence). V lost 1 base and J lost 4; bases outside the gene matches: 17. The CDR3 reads CSARGPLAGPNRVYNEQFF. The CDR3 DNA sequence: TGCAGTGCTAGAGGTCCTCTAGCGGGGCCGAACCGCGTATACAATGAGCAGTTCTTC.

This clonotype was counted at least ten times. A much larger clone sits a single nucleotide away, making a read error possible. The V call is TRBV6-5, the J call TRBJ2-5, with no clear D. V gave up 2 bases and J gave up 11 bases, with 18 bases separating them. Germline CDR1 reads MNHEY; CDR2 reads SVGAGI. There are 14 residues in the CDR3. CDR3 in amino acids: CASSYRWGEDEQYF. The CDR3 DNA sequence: TGTGCCAGCAGTTACAGGTGGGGTGAGGATGAGCAGTACTTC.

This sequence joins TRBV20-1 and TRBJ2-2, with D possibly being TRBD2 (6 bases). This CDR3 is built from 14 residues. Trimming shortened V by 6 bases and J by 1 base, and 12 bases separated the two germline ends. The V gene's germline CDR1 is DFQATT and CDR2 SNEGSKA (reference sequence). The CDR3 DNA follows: TGCAGTGCCTACTTGGGAGGGAACACCGGGGAGCTGTTTTTT. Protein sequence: CSAYLGGNTGELFF.

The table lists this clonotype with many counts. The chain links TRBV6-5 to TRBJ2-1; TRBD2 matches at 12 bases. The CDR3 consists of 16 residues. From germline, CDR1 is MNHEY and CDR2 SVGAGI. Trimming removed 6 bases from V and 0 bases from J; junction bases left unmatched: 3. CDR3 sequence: CASSRTSGTSYNEQFF. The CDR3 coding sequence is TGTGCCAGCAGCAGGACTAGCGGGACCTCCTACAATGAGCAGTTCTTC.

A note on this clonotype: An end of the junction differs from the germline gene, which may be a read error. The CDR3 loop reads CASSFVSRYNEQFF. The CDR3 nucleotides are TGTGCCAGCAGCTTCGTCTCTAGATACAATGAACAGTTCTTC. This chain uses TRBV7-9 with TRBJ2-1; D ambiguous. The CDR3 spans 14 residues. Germline CDR1 is SEHNR and CDR2 is FQNEAQ (reference sequence).

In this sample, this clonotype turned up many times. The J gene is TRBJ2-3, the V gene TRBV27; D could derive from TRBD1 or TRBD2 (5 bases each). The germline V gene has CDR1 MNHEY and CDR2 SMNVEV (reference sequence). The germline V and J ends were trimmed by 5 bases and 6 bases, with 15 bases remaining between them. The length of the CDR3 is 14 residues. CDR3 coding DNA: TGTGCCAGCAGTCCGGGGCCCGGAGTGGATACGCAGTATTTT. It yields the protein CASSPGPGVDTQYF.

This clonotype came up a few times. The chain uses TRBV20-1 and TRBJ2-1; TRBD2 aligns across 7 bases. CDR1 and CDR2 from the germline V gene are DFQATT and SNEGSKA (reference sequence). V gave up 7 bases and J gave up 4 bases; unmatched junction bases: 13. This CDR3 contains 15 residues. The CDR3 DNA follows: TGCAGTGTTCGAGAGGCTAGCGGAATATACAATGAGCAGTTCTTC. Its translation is CSVREASGIYNEQFF.

The CDR3 nucleotides read TGTGCCATCAGTGAGTCGGGCACAACCTACGAGCAGTACTTC. Protein sequence: CAISESGTTYEQYF. This sequence joins TRBV10-3 and TRBJ2-7; no reliable D call. The CDR3 has 14 residues. V was shortened by 0 bases and J by 2 bases, with 8 bases between the two germline ends. The V gene's germline CDR1 is ENHRY and CDR2 SYGVKD.

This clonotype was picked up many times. The chain's CDR3 is CASSSPTSGGYNEQFF. In DNA, the CDR3 is TGTGCCAGCAGTTCCCCGACTAGCGGGGGGTACAATGAGCAGTTCTTC. The rearrangement uses TRBV28 and TRBJ2-1; 13 nucleotides match TRBD2. The CDR3 contains 16 residues. Trimming at V came to 4 bases and at J to 4 bases, leaving 4 bases not matched to a gene. Germline V CDR1 and CDR2: MDHEN, SYDVKM.

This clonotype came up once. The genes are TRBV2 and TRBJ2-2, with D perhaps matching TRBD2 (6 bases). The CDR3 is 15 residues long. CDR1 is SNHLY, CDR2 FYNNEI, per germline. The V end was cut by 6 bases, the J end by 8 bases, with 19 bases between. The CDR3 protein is CASRRGTPIVGELFF. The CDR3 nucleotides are TGTGCCAGCAGGCGCGGGACGCCCATTGTGGGGGAGCTGTTTTTT. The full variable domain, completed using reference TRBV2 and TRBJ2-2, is EPEVTQTPSHQVTQMGQEVILRCVPISNHLYFYWYRQILGQKVEFLVSFYNNEISEKSEIFDDQFSVERPDGSNFTLKIRSTKLEDSAMYFCASRRGTPIVGELFFGEGSRLTVL.

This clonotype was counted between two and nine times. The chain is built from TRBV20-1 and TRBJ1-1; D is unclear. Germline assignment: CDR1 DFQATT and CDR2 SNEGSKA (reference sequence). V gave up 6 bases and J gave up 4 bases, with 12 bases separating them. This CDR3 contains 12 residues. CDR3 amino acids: CSAKDPGTEAFF. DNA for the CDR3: TGCAGTGCGAAGGATCCAGGCACTGAAGCTTTCTTT.

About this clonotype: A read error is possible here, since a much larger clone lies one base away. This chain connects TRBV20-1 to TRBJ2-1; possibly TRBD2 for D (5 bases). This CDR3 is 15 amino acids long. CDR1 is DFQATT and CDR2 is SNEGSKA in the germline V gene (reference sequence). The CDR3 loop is CRARAFSGFYNEQFF. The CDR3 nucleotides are TGCAGAGCTAGAGCTTTCAGCGGTTTCTACAATGAGCAGTTCTTC.

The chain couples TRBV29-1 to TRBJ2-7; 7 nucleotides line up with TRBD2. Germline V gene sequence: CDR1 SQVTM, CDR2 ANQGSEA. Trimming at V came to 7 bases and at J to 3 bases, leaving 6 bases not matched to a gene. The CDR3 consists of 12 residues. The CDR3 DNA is TGCAGCGCCTCCGGGGGGATCTACGAGCAGTACTTC. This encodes CSASGGIYEQYF.

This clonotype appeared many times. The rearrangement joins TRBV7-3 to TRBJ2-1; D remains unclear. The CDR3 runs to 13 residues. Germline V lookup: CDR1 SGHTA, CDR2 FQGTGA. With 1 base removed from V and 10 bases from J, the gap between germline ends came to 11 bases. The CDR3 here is CASSLIQSKEQFF. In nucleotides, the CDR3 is TGTGCCAGCAGCTTAATTCAAAGTAAGGAGCAGTTCTTC.

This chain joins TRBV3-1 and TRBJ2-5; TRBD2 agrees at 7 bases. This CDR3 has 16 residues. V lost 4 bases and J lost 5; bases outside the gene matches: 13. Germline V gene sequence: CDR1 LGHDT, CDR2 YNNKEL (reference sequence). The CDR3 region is CASSPGLEIYMETQYF. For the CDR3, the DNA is TGTGCCAGCAGCCCAGGACTAGAGATTTACATGGAGACCCAGTACTTC.

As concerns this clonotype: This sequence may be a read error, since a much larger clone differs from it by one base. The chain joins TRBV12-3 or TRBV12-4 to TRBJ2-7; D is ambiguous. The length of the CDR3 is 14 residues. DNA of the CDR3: TGTGCCTGCAGTTTAGTGGGCTACCCTTCCGAGCAGTACTTC. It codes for CACSLVGYPSEQYF.

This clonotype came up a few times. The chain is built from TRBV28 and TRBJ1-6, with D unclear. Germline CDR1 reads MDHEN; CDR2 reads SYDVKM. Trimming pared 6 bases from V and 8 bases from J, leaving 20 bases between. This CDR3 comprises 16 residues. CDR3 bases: TGTGCCAGCAGCCCCCATGACCTAGGGCTGGATTCACCCCTCCACTTT. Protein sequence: CASSPHDLGLDSPLHF.

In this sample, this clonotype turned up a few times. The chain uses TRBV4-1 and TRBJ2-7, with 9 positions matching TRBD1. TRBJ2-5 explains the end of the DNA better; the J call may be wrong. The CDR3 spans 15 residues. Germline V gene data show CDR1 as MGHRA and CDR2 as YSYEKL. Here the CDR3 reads CASSHQGTGSETQYF. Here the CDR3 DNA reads TGCGCCAGCAGCCACCAAGGGACAGGGTCAGAGACCCAGTACTTC.

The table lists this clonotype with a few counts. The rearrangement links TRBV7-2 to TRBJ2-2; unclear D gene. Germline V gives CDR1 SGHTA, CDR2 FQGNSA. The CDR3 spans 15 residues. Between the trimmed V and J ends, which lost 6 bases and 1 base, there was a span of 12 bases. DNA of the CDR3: TGTGCCAGCAGTCGAAGCTGGGAGAACACCGGGGAGCTGTTTTTT. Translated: CASSRSWENTGELFF.

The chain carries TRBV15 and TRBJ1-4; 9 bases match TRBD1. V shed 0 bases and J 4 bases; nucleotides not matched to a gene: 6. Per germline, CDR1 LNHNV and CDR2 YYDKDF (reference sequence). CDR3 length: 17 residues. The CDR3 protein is CATSRDLQGAINEKLFF. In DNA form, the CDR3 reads TGTGCCACCAGCAGAGATCTACAGGGGGCGATTAATGAAAAACTGTTTTTT.

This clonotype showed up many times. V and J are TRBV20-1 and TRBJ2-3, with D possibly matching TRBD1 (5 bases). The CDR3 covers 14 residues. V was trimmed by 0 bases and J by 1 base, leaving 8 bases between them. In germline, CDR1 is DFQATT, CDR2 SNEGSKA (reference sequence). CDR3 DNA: TGCAGTGCTAGAGACAGGGTTGGCACAGATACGCAGTATTTT. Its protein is CSARDRVGTDTQYF.

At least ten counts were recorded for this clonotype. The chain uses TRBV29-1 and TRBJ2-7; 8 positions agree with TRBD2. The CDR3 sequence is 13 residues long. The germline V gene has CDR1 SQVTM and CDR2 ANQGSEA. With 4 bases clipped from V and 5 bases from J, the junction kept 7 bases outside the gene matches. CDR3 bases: TGCAGCGTTGCGCAGCGGGAGTCCAACGAGCAGTACTTC. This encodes CSVAQRESNEQYF.

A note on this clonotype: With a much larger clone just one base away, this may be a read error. CDR3 loop: CSVVDRSNYSYTF. The CDR3, as DNA: TGCAGCGTTGTGGACAGGTCTAACTATAGCTACACCTTC. The chain carries TRBV29-1 and TRBJ1-2; 7 bases are a match to TRBD1. This CDR3 comprises 13 residues. CDR1 is SQVTM and CDR2 is ANQGSEA in the germline V gene.